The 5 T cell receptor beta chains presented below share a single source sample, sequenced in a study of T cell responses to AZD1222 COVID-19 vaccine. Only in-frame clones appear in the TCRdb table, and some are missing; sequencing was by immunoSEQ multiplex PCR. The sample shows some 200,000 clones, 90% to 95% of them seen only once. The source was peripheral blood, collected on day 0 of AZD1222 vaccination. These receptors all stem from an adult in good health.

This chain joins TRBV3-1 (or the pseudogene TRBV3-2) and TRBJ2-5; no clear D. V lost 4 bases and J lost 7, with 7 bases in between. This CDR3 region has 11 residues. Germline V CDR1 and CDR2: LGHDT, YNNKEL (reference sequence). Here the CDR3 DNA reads TGTGCCAGCAGCCTTTCGGGGACCCAGTACTTC. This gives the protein CASSLSGTQYF.

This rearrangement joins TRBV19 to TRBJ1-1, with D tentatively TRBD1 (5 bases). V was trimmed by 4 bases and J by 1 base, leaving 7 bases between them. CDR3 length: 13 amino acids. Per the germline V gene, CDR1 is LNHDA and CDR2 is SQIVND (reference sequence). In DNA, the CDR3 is TGTGCCAGTAGTAACCAGGGGAACACTGAAGCTTTCTTT. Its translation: CASSNQGNTEAFF.

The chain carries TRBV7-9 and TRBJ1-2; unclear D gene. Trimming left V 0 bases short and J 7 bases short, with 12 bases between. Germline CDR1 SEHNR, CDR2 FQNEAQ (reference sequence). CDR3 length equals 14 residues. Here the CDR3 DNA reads TGTGCCAGCAGCTTAGCTGGAGGGTCGGGTGGCTACACCTTC. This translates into CASSLAGGSGGYTF.

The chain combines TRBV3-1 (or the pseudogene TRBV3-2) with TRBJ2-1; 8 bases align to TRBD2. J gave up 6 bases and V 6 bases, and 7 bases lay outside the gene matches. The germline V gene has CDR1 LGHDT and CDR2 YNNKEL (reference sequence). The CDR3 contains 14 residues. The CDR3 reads CASRPSGRGNEQFF. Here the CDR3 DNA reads TGTGCCAGCAGACCCAGCGGGAGAGGCAATGAGCAGTTCTTC.

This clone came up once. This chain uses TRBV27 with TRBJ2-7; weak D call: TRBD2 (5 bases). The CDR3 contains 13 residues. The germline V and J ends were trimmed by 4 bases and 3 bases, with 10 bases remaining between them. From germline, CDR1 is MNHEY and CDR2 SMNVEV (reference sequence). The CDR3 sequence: CASSSGWYYEQYF. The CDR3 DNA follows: TGTGCCAGCAGTTCGGGGTGGTACTACGAGCAGTACTTC.